A single sample gave rise to the 14 T cell receptor beta chains below, sequenced in a study of T cells in tuberculosis. Profiling relied on immunoSEQ multiplex PCR, and the TCRdb table lists in-frame clones only, not all of them. The table records about 35,000 clones, roughly 92% of them present only once. The sample taken for sequencing was PBMCs. Source of these receptors: a donor aged 10-30 years with latent tuberculosis or without tuberculosis infection. Some clones in this sample may be carry-over from other donors' samples.

This clone came up a few times. This chain joins TRBV7-2 and TRBJ1-6; TRBD1 agrees at 8 bases. Germline V gives CDR1 SGHTA, CDR2 FQGNSA. The CDR3 has 14 amino acids. Trimming at V came to 6 bases and at J to 7 bases, leaving 5 bases not matched to a gene. The CDR3 region has the DNA TGTGCCAGCAGTTCCACAGGGGGAAATTCACCCCTCCACTTT. It codes for CASSSTGGNSPLHF.

The genes are TRBV6-6 and TRBJ2-3; TRBD2 aligns across 8 bases. This CDR3 is built from 16 residues. The V and J ends lost 1 base and 0 bases, in that order; junction bases with no gene match: 3. In germline, CDR1 is MNHNY, CDR2 SVGAGI (reference sequence). CDR3 sequence reads: CASSYFSGVSTDTQYF. Written as DNA, the CDR3 is TGTGCCAGCAGTTACTTTAGCGGGGTGAGCACAGATACGCAGTATTTT.

J is TRBJ1-3 and V is TRBV5-1; D is possibly TRBD1 (5 bases). Germline-derived CDR1 and CDR2 are SGHRS and YFSETQ. Between the trimmed V and J ends, which lost 0 bases and 1 base, there was a span of 11 bases. The CDR3 consists of 16 residues. In DNA form, the CDR3 reads TGCGCCAGCAGCTTGGATCCCCAGGGATCTGGAAACACCATATATTTT. This translates into CASSLDPQGSGNTIYF.

This chain uses TRBV28 with TRBJ1-2; D uncertain. The CDR3 length is 14 residues. The V gene's germline CDR1 is MDHEN and CDR2 SYDVKM. The V end lost 5 bases, the J end lost 4 bases, and 14 bases lay between the germline ends. The CDR3 sequence is CASSKVGPPYGYTF. The CDR3 DNA follows: TGTGCCAGCAGTAAAGTTGGGCCGCCCTATGGCTACACCTTC.

V is TRBV28 and J is TRBJ2-4; 12 bases match TRBD2. Per germline, CDR1 MDHEN and CDR2 SYDVKM. The CDR3 is 17 residues long. V was clipped by 5 bases and J by 7 bases; unmatched bases: 12. In DNA form, the CDR3 reads TGTGCCAGCAGTCAAATTCTAGCGGGAGGGGTCAGGAACATTCAGTACTTC. Encoded protein: CASSQILAGGVRNIQYF.

The chain uses TRBV2 and TRBJ1-5, with 9 bases lining up with TRBD1. The ends lost 6 bases at V and 4 bases at J; junction bases unmatched: 7. CDR1 and CDR2 (germline): SNHLY, FYNNEI. CDR3 size: 15 residues. DNA for the CDR3: TGTGCCAGCAGCGGACAGGGGCTCTCTAATCAGCCCCAGCATTTT. It yields the protein CASSGQGLSNQPQHF.

The CDR3 loop is CATGRDRVGYTF. DNA of the CDR3: TGCGCCACCGGAAGGGACAGGGTCGGCTACACCTTC. This chain uses TRBV10-2 with TRBJ1-2; 9 bases match TRBD1. The V and J ends lost 10 bases and 8 bases, in that order; junction bases with no gene match: 8. The germline CDR1 and CDR2 sequences are WSHSY and SAAADI. The CDR3 loop spans 12 amino acids.

V usage is TRBV20-1 and J usage is TRBJ1-1; D unclear. V shed 6 bases and J shed 0 bases, with 5 bases lying between them. CDR3 size: 11 residues. Germline CDR1 is DFQATT and CDR2 is SNEGSKA (reference sequence). The DNA for the CDR3 is TGCAGTGCCAGTTTGAACACTGAAGCTTTCTTT. The encoded protein is CSASLNTEAFF.

The chain employs TRBV28 and TRBJ2-3; 15 positions agree with TRBD2. This CDR3 contains 18 residues. V shed 4 bases and J 3 bases; nucleotides not matched to a gene: 8. The germline V gene has CDR1 MDHEN and CDR2 SYDVKM. For the CDR3, the DNA is TGTGCCAGCAGTTCAGGGACTAGCGGGAGGCCTGGAACAGATACGCAGTATTTT. Translation gives CASSSGTSGRPGTDTQYF.

This chain uses TRBV5-1 with TRBJ2-7, with D unclear. Trimming removed 4 bases from V and 3 bases from J, with 11 bases in between. The CDR3 runs 13 residues. Per the germline V gene, CDR1 is SGHRS and CDR2 is YFSETQ. CDR3 residues: CASSAVARYEQYF. In nucleotides, the CDR3 is TGCGCCAGCAGCGCGGTCGCCCGCTACGAGCAGTACTTC.

This rearrangement joins TRBV2 to TRBJ1-2; no clear D gene. Looked up from germline, CDR1 is SNHLY and CDR2 is FYNNEI. The CDR3 spans 12 residues. The V end was cut by 6 bases, the J end by 7 bases, with 12 bases between. The CDR3 nucleotides are TGTGCCAGCAGCCCCATCCCCCCTGGCTACACCTTC. This translates into CASSPIPPGYTF.

The J gene is TRBJ2-7, the V gene TRBV7-6; 12 bases are shared with TRBD2. The trim removed 5 bases at V and 2 bases at J, leaving 4 bases unmatched. The CDR3 consists of 15 residues. Germline assignment: CDR1 SGHVS and CDR2 FNYEAQ. Here the CDR3 DNA reads TGTGCCAGCAGCCCCCGACTAGCGGGAGCCTACGAGCAGTACTTC. Its protein is CASSPRLAGAYEQYF. The full variable domain, rest sourced from reference TRBV7-6 and TRBJ2-7, is GAGVSQSPRYKVTKRGQDVALRCDPISGHVSLYWYRQALGQGPEFLTYFNYEAQQDKSGLPNDRFSAERPEGSISTLTIQRTEQRDSAMYRCASSPRLAGAYEQYFGPGTRLTVT.

This sequence joins TRBV12-5 and TRBJ1-5, with D maybe TRBD1 (5 bases). From germline, CDR1 is LGHNT and CDR2 FRNRAP. This CDR3 has 14 residues. Trimming shortened V by 3 bases and J by 7 bases, and 13 bases separated the two germline ends. CDR3 DNA: TGTGCTAGTGGTTTCGGGGGGTTCGGCCAGCCCCAGCATTTT. This encodes CASGFGGFGQPQHF.

The chain is built from TRBV9 and TRBJ2-5; 7 nucleotides match TRBD1. The V and J ends lost 6 bases and 3 bases, in that order; junction bases with no gene match: 8. Germline CDR1 reads SGDLS; CDR2 reads YYNGEE. The CDR3 runs 14 residues. The CDR3 DNA sequence: TGTGCCAGCAACCCGGGACAGTTAAAAGAGACCCAGTACTTC. Protein sequence: CASNPGQLKETQYF. Full variable domain (outside the CDR3, taken from reference TRBV9 and TRBJ2-5): DSGVTQTPKHLITATGQRVTLRCSPRSGDLSVYWYQQSLDQGLQFLIQYYNGEERAKGNILERFSAQQFPDLHSELNLSSLELGDSALYFCASNPGQLKETQYFGPGTRLLVL.